This T cell receptor beta chain was recorded in a study of regulatory T cells in long-lasting Graves disease. Regarding the study as a whole: Persistent patients shared some 2,900 public clonotypes among themselves. Newly diagnosed patients shared fewer, at more than 750.

This clonotype was detected only a few times. No antigen is known for it. Time point denoted: newly diagnosed GD, antithyroid drugs for less than 3 months. RNA from PBMCs was the source of the TCR library. Arm-PCR of CDR3 regions and iRepertoire HTBI primers were used to build TCR beta libraries. TCRdb reanalysed the multiplex PCR reads using MiXCR and keeps one entry per CDR3 protein. Of around 500,000 distinct CDR3 sequences listed, roughly 13% are singletons. Germline V gene lookup returns CDR1 WNHNN and CDR2 SYGVQD (reference sequence). The CDR3 spans 14 residues. Trimming stripped 0 bases from V and 8 bases from J, with 11 bases between. These data were also reused for a study on T cells in Graves' hyperthyroidism and ophthalmopathy.

The genes are TRBV10-1 and TRBJ2-1; D is unresolved. The sequencing here drew on peripheral blood mononuclear cells (PBMCs), taken at new diagnosis, from a patient treated with antithyroid drugs. The origin of this receptor is a man aged 30 to 39 with Graves disease. The CDR3 is CASSESRVADEQFF. For the CDR3, the DNA is TGCGCCAGCAGTGAGTCGCGTGTGGCGGATGAGCAGTTCTTC.